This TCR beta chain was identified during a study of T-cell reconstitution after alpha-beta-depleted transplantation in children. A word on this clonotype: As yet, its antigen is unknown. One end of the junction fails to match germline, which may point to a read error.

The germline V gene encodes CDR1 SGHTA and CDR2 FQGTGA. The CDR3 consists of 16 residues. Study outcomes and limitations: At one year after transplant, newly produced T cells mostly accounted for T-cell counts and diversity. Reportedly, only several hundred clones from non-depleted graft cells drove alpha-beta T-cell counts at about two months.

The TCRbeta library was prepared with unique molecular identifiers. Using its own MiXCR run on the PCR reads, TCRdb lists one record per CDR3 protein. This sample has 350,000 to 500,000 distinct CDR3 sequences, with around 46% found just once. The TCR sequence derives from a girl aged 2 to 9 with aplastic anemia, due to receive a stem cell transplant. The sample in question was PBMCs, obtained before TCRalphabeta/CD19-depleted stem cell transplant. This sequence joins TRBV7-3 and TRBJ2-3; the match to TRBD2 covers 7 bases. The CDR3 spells CPSSLTGGGGADTQYF. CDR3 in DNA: TGTCCCAGCAGCTTAACGGGCGGGGGAGGCGCAGATACGCAGTATTTT. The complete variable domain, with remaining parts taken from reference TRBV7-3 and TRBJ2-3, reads GAGVSQTPSNKVTEKGKYVELRCDPISGHTALYWYRQSLGQGPEFLIYFQGTGAADDSGLPNDRFFAVRPEGSVSTLKIQRTERGDSAVYLCPSSLTGGGGADTQYFGPGTRLTVL.